The sequence of this T cell receptor beta chain was determined in a study of a mutant IDH1 vaccine in newly diagnosed glioma (dated by TCRdb to the early 2020s). Notes on the research overall: In the chemotherapy-containing groups, vaccination started alongside temozolomide cycles, whereas in patients who had radiotherapy alone it started 4-6 weeks after radiotherapy. Visit V12 was the week-35 safety follow-up and visit V13 was the week-47 end of study. Of the 25 to 40 patients who were treated, around 62% were male and 37.5% were female, and the mean age was roughly 40 years. Peripheral blood samples were drawn at six visits, namely V03 (baseline), V05, V07, V10, V12 and V13. Prior to enrollment, patients had been given standard therapy consisting of radiotherapy alone, temozolomide alone, or radiochemotherapy with temozolomide, with the combination given to most patients. For exploratory analyses, about 25 treated patients had longitudinal TCRB deep sequencing done wherever samples were available. Paper-wide results and their limitations: Availability determined which PBMC samples were chosen for TCRB deep sequencing. Immune responses induced by the vaccine were seen in more than 85% of patients across multiple MHC alleles. No apparent relationship was observed between pseudoprogression and alterations in the top peripheral T cell clonotypes detected by TCRB sequencing. According to the authors, sample limitations meant that analyses of patient blood samples could not be reproduced.

Per the publication, the time point label means: week 35, safety follow-up. Each vaccine dose, consisting of 300 ug of a 20-mer mutant IDH1 peptide in Montanide, was administered subcutaneously with topical imiquimod. Across visits V03 through V10, patients got a total of eight vaccinations, given in weeks 1, 3, 5, 7, 11, 15, 19 and 23. All donors had newly diagnosed IDH1-mutant astrocytomas of WHO grade 3 or 4 that showed loss of nuclear ATRX. The samples were drawn from NOA16, a multicentre, single-arm, open-label phase I trial in Germany that tested a mutant IDH1 peptide vaccine in humans for the first time. Genomic DNA for TCRB sequencing was extracted from EDTA blood using the DNeasy Blood and Tissue Kit. To note about this clone: Its antigen specificity is not known. No much larger clone is present one base from it, and per-base qualities are unavailable.

The method was the immunoSEQ multiplex PCR assay. Following the manufacturer's protocol, the hsTCRB Kit was used to amplify rearranged TCR beta chain sequences. An Illumina MiSeq was used to sequence the TCRB libraries. Per the authors' processing: The kit vendor's proprietary platform handled demultiplexing, trimming and gene mapping. Not all clones reach the TCRdb copy of this immuneACCESS table, which keeps in-frame sequences only. Checked studies attribute under half of the gap to unresolved V genes and leave the rest unexplained. The DNA was the basis for D and trimming; V, J and clone size are from that table. This sample gives approximately 45,000 clones in total; roughly 92% of them show up just once. The ten biggest clones cover about 2.3% of the sample. V sheds 2 bases and J sheds 5 bases, leaving 21 bases between their ends. Sequences SGHRS (CDR1) and YFSETQ (CDR2) are obtained from the germline V gene. The CDR3 has 17 amino acids, counting the end cysteine and phenylalanine. The only DNA kept is the CDR3, 51 bases in frame from the first base.

This receptor chain uses TRBV5-1 and TRBJ2-3; the best D guess is TRBD1, with 6 bases matching. This TCR was recovered from a man between 45 and 60 years old with glioma. Sequenced material: PBMCs, taken from a glioma patient whose treatment included an IDH1 peptide vaccine. The CDR3 reads CASSFRRQDSRGDTQYF. The DNA sequence follows: TGCGCCAGCAGCTTCAGACGACAGGACTCTCGAGGAGATACGCAGTATTTT.